The present entry profiles one T cell receptor (beta chain) with its context. This record comes from a study of blood T cell repertoires in COVID-19. The wider study: Acute-phase and convalescent COVID-19 samples originated in the United States, Italy and Spain. T cells, B-cell-depleted T cells, or PBMCs provided the cDNA or gDNA that served as material.

The CDR3 runs to 17 residues. The V and J ends lost 0 bases and 8 bases respectively, with 17 bases between them. Seattle patient enrollment occurred during active infection, with longitudinal follow-up thereafter. In the authors' methods: Amplifying reference gene primers gave estimates of nucleated cell counts. Produced via immunoSEQ multiplex PCR; TCRdb's table is partial and in-frame only. V, J and clone size are those of that table, while D and trimming were read from the DNA. This repertoire shows some 140,000 clones, approximately 80% found once; its top ten account for 9.5% to 13%. This TCR was sampled from a woman between 55 and 75 years old with COVID-19, enrolled during active disease. The sample consisted of peripheral blood. V gene TRBV23-1 combines with J gene TRBJ1-6; no firm D call. TRBV23-1 counts as an open reading frame of uncertain function. CDR3 sequence (DNA): TGCGCCAGCAGTCAATCCTCAGAGGTACGGCATCATTCACCCCTCCACTTT. Encoded protein: CASSQSSEVRHHSPLHF.